This T cell receptor beta chain was sequenced in a study of cytomegalovirus exposure and HLA in healthy donors. General study findings and limits: In a later analysis, DRB1 alleles had the most associated TCRs; HLA-C alleles the fewest. Common viral pathogens were later found to be apparently linked to several of the most significant clusters.

This clone was picked up a small number of times. What it binds is not known. Researchers ran the PCR with 60 Vbeta and 13 Jbeta primers. TCRdb's table, derived via immunoSEQ multiplex PCR, lists solely in-frame clones and lacks some. Of more than 100,000 clones listed, 76% are singletons. This TCR was sampled from a female donor in good health and CMV-seropositive. Sequencing used PBMCs.

CDR3 coding DNA: TGCGCCAGCAGTGACCCCATCCTAGCGGGGCGATCCTACGAGCAGTACTTC. Encoded protein: CASSDPILAGRSYEQYF. This chain joins TRBV10-2 and TRBJ2-7, with 9 bases identical to TRBD2. With V trimmed by 3 bases and J by 1 base, 10 bases remained unmatched. The CDR3 runs to 17 residues. CDR1 is WSHSY, CDR2 SAAADI, per germline.